The next 14 T cell receptor beta chains were all read from a single sample in a study of T cell responses to AZD1222 COVID-19 vaccine. Using immunoSEQ multiplex PCR, the repertoire was profiled, and TCRdb retains in-frame clones only, with some absent. The data show more than 95,000 clones, with about 90% seen just once and around 1.5% held by the top ten. The material sequenced was peripheral blood, taken 28 days after the second AZD1222 dose. These receptors were taken from an adult who received the AZD1222 COVID-19 vaccine.

The J gene is TRBJ2-5, the V gene TRBV6-5, with 7 bases fitting TRBD1. CDR1 and CDR2 (germline): MNHEY, SVGAGI. Trimming took 5 bases from V and 6 from J; bases not matched to a gene: 12. The length of the CDR3 is 15 residues. The CDR3 DNA is TGTGCCAGCAGTAGGGGGCAGTTCCACGGCCAGACCCAGTACTTC. Its protein is CASSRGQFHGQTQYF.

The chain joins TRBV27 to TRBJ1-5; D might be TRBD1 (6 bases). Germline V CDR1 and CDR2: MNHEY, SMNVEV (reference sequence). The germline V and J ends were trimmed by 6 bases and 1 base, with 13 bases remaining between them. CDR3 length: 15 amino acids. CDR3 loop: CASSEEGGSNQPQHF. CDR3 bases: TGTGCCAGCAGCGAAGAAGGGGGGAGCAATCAGCCCCAGCATTTT.

J is TRBJ2-7 and V is TRBV7-8; 10 positions agree with TRBD1. The CDR3 covers 16 residues. V lost 5 bases, J lost 2 bases, and 9 bases stayed unmatched. The germline CDR1 and CDR2 sequences are SGHVS and FQNEAQ. The CDR3 sequence is CASSTYRTGGTYEQYF. CDR3 in DNA: TGTGCCAGCAGCACCTATAGGACAGGGGGAACCTACGAGCAGTACTTC.

The gene calls are TRBV6-1 and TRBJ2-2; D uncertain. Germline V CDR1 and CDR2: MNHNS, SASEGT. V gave up 0 bases and J gave up 1 base, with 9 bases separating them. There are 16 residues in the CDR3. The CDR3 DNA sequence: TGTGCCAGCAGTGAAGCGCGCCACCTGAACACCGGGGAGCTGTTTTTT. Its protein is CASSEARHLNTGELFF.

V usage is TRBV29-1 and J usage is TRBJ1-5; 7 bases align to TRBD1. This CDR3 has 16 amino acids. V was pared by 6 bases and J by 0 bases, with 11 bases of the junction left unmatched. CDR1 SQVTM and CDR2 ANQGSEA come from the germline V gene. The CDR3 coding sequence is TGCAGCGTCAACGGGGACAGAGAATATAGCAATCAGCCCCAGCATTTT. It codes for CSVNGDREYSNQPQHF.

This sequence joins TRBV28 and TRBJ1-2; tentative D call: TRBD1 (6 bases). Germline CDR1 MDHEN, CDR2 SYDVKM. Between the trimmed V and J ends, which lost 5 bases and 5 bases, there was a span of 12 bases. The CDR3 length is 13 residues. This chain's CDR3 is CASSQQGGYGYTF. The CDR3, as DNA: TGTGCCAGCAGTCAACAGGGAGGTTATGGCTACACCTTC.

The gene calls are TRBV19 and TRBJ1-5, with 8 bases that match TRBD1. CDR1 and CDR2 (germline): LNHDA, SQIVND (reference sequence). This CDR3 contains 19 residues. The trim removed 4 bases at V and 3 bases at J, leaving 17 bases unmatched. CDR3 in amino acids: CASSTLSTGANPYNQPQHF. Written as DNA, the CDR3 is TGTGCCAGTAGTACCCTCTCGACAGGGGCCAACCCGTACAATCAGCCCCAGCATTTT.

The chain carries TRBV27 and TRBJ2-3, with 10 bases aligning to TRBD2. The germline V gene encodes CDR1 MNHEY and CDR2 SMNVEV (reference sequence). CDR3 length: 16 amino acids. After removal of 4 bases from V and 4 bases from J, the junction contained 8 bases not matched to a gene. CDR3 coding DNA: TGTGCCAGCAGTTCAACTAGCGGGAAGGCGCCAGATACGCAGTATTTT. This sequence encodes CASSSTSGKAPDTQYF.

The J gene is TRBJ1-1, the V gene TRBV20-1; maybe TRBD1 (5 bases). CDR3 length: 11 amino acids. Trimming pared 2 bases from V and 6 bases from J, leaving 7 bases between. Germline CDR1 is DFQATT and CDR2 is SNEGSKA (reference sequence). CDR3 sequence: CSARQGAEAFF. The DNA of the CDR3 is TGCAGTGCTAGACAGGGCGCTGAAGCTTTCTTT.

This sequence joins TRBV4-2 and TRBJ1-5; a possible D gene is TRBD1 (5 bases). There are 15 residues in the CDR3. The V gene lost 0 bases and the J gene lost 3 bases, with 9 bases spanning the gap. Germline V gene lookup returns CDR1 LGHNA and CDR2 YNFKEQ. CDR3 amino acids: CASSQDGQDNQPQHF. The CDR3 region has the DNA TGTGCCAGCAGCCAAGATGGACAAGACAATCAGCCCCAGCATTTT.

This chain links TRBV6-5 with TRBJ2-7; 7 bases align to TRBD2. The CDR3 sequence is 15 residues long. The V and J ends lost 6 bases and 3 bases, in that order; junction bases with no gene match: 11. The germline V gene has CDR1 MNHEY and CDR2 SVGAGI. The CDR3 region is CASSPPAGSFYEQYF. DNA of the CDR3: TGTGCCAGCAGCCCCCCAGCGGGGTCCTTCTACGAGCAGTACTTC.

The CDR3 DNA sequence: TGTGCCAGCCGGACAGGGGAAGCGGATGGCTACACCTTC. The encoded protein is CASRTGEADGYTF. The V call is TRBV6-5, the J call TRBJ1-2; TRBD1 matches 9 bases. CDR1 is MNHEY, CDR2 SVGAGI, per germline. This CDR3 has 13 residues. V lost 8 bases to trimming and J lost 6 bases; unmatched junction nucleotides: 7.

The chain uses TRBV30 and TRBJ1-6; the D is unclear. The CDR3 contains 15 residues. V dropped 2 bases and J dropped 0 bases, with 8 bases sitting between them. Germline-derived CDR1 and CDR2 are GTSNPN and SVGIG (reference sequence). The CDR3 protein is CAWSQQSSYNSPLHF. The CDR3 nucleotides read TGTGCCTGGAGTCAGCAAAGCTCCTATAATTCACCCCTCCACTTT.

The J gene is TRBJ1-2, the V gene TRBV7-9, with 9 bases identical to TRBD1. From germline, CDR1 is SEHNR and CDR2 FQNEAQ (reference sequence). The CDR3 covers 19 residues. The V segment lost 4 bases and the J segment 8 bases; nucleotides outside the gene matches: 23. Written as DNA, the CDR3 is TGTGCCAGCAGCTCCACCCCAATATCCCGGGACAGGGCTTCGGGAGGCTACACCTTC. Translating gives CASSSTPISRDRASGGYTF.